Listed below are T cell receptor beta chains from one sample, sequenced in a study of OX40 agonist ivuxolimab in advanced cancers. Some clones are missing from TCRdb's copy, which holds only in-frame ones; the method was immunoSEQ multiplex PCR. Of tens of thousands of clones in the sample, roughly nine tenths were seen once. The material sequenced was CD4+ or CD8+ T cells sorted from blood, taken in a trial of the OX40 agonist ivuxolimab. These TCRs come from an adult with an advanced solid tumor such as melanoma, head and neck, liver or kidney cancer. Both conserved end residues are part of each CDR3. A D gene is named only where the DNA matches it firmly. The size field is filled for only some rows; it gives once, few, many or a size class.

.,.,TRBV4-3,TRBJ2-7,TGCGCCAGCAGCCAAGATTTCCAGGGGCGACCTACGGGGGAGCAGTACTTC,CASSQDFQGRPTGEQYF
once,.,TRBV6-5,TRBJ1-1,TGTGCCAGCAGTTACTCCCCGAGAGTTGGATGGACTGAAGCTTTCTTT,CASSYSPRVGWTEAFF
few,TRBD1,TRBV5-1,TRBJ2-2,TGCGCCAGCAGCTTCCCCGACAGGGAAGCGAACACCGGGGAGCTGTTTTTT,CASSFPDREANTGELFF
.,TRBD1,TRBV19,TRBJ2-7,TGTGCCAGTAGTATCCCGGGACAGGGGGTGTACGAGCAGTACTTC,CASSIPGQGVYEQYF
.,TRBD1,TRBV7-2,TRBJ1-3,TGTGCCAGCAGCTTAGCGACAGGGGGAAGAAACACCATATATTTT,CASSLATGGRNTIYF
once,.,TRBV7-6,TRBJ1-1,TGTGCCAGCAGCTTAGTCATAGGAAACACTGAAGCTTTCTTT,CASSLVIGNTEAFF
.,TRBD2,TRBV5-4,TRBJ2-1,TGTGCCAGCAGCCCTAGCGGGAGATATGGGTCCGATGAGCAGTTCTTC,CASSPSGRYGSDEQFF
.,.,TRBV30,TRBJ2-5,TGTGCCTGGAGTTGGGGGACTTTCTCCCAAGAGACCCAGTACTTC,CAWSWGTFSQETQYF
.,TRBD1,TRBV5-4,TRBJ2-5,TGTGCCAGCAGCTTGGATGGGGACAGGGGGTTAGAGACCCAGTACTTC,CASSLDGDRGLETQYF
.,TRBD2,TRBV9,TRBJ2-5,TGTGCCAGCACCGAGCGGGAGGAGGTGGAGACCCAGTACTTC,CASTEREEVETQYF
.,TRBD2,TRBV29-1,TRBJ2-3,TGCAGCGTTGAACCCGGGACTAGACCAGATACGCAGTATTTT,CSVEPGTRPDTQYF
.,TRBD1,TRBV6-5,TRBJ1-1,TGTGCCAGCAGTGGACGACAGGGAACTATGCGGGGAGCTTTCTTT,CASSGRQGTMRGAFF
.,.,TRBV30,TRBJ1-4,TGTGCCTGGAGTAGAGACGGGGGGAATGAAAAACTGTTTTTT,CAWSRDGGNEKLFF
.,.,TRBV19,TRBJ2-7,TGTGCCAGTAGTACCCACTTCGGGGCCGAGCAGTACTTC,CASSTHFGAEQYF
.,TRBD2,TRBV7-6,TRBJ2-5,TGTGCCAGCAGCCCTAGCGGGGGGGCCATGGAGACCCAGTACTTC,CASSPSGGAMETQYF
.,.,TRBV11-2,TRBJ2-3,TGTGCCAGCAGCTTAGCATCAGATACGCAGTATTTT,CASSLASDTQYF
.,.,TRBV29-1,TRBJ2-4,TGCAGCGTTGAGTCGCAGGGAATGGGCAAAAACATTCAGTACTTC,CSVESQGMGKNIQYF
.,.,TRBV11-2,TRBJ2-2,TGTGCCACCGGGAGTGGATGGGGTGGCACCGGGGAGCTGTTTTTT,CATGSGWGGTGELFF
.,TRBD2,TRBV18,TRBJ2-3,TGTGCCAGCTCACCCCTGACTAGCGGGAGGGCCACAGATACGCAGTATTTT,CASSPLTSGRATDTQYF
.,.,TRBV7-8,TRBJ1-3,TGTGCCAGCAGCTTGTTGACAATTTCCTCTGGAAACACCATATATTTT,CASSLLTISSGNTIYF
.,.,TRBV7-6,TRBJ2-5,TGTGCCAGCAGCTTAGTAGAGAGGGGCGAGACCCAGTACTTC,CASSLVERGETQYF
.,.,TRBV7-8,TRBJ1-5,TGTGCCAGCAGCTTAGAGTTTGCTCAGCCCCAGCATTTT,CASSLEFAQPQHF
.,.,TRBV15,TRBJ2-1,TGTGCCACCAGCAGAGAGGGGTACAATGAGCAGTTCTTC,CATSREGYNEQFF